The 9 T cell receptor beta chains presented below share a single source sample, sequenced in a study of CD8 T cells in ankylosing spondylitis. TCRdb itself ran the 5' RACE reads through MiXCR, one entry per CDR3 protein. The sample comprises roughly 180,000 distinct CDR3 sequences, 10% to 15% of which are singletons, and approximately 15% rests with the top ten. The sequenced sample was blood, either unsorted or a sorted T cell fraction (not recorded which). The receptors were sampled from a male donor with ankylosing spondylitis or in good health (not recorded which).

This clonotype was seen repeatedly, ten times or more. The genes are TRBV10-3 and TRBJ2-1; 10 nucleotides agree with TRBD2. CDR1 ENHRY and CDR2 SYGVKD come from the germline V gene. The V and J ends lost 3 bases and 9 bases, in that order; junction bases with no gene match: 14. The CDR3 extends over 17 amino acids. The CDR3, as DNA: TGTGCCATCAGTGACCCTCTTTGGACTAGCGGATGGGGTGAGCAGTTCTTC. The encoded protein is CAISDPLWTSGWGEQFF.

The J gene is TRBJ2-1, the V gene TRBV27; possibly TRBD2 for D (5 bases). This CDR3 spans 13 amino acids. The V and J ends lost 2 bases and 10 bases respectively, with 12 bases between them. The V gene's germline CDR1 is MNHEY and CDR2 SMNVEV (reference sequence). CDR3 loop: CASSLSGSIEQFF. CDR3 DNA sequence: TGTGCCAGCAGTTTAAGCGGTAGCATAGAGCAGTTCTTC.

This chain uses TRBV5-5 with TRBJ2-7, with D possibly TRBD1 on 6 matching bases. The CDR3 is made up of 15 amino acids. V gave up 1 base and J gave up 0 bases, with 11 bases separating them. Per the germline V gene, CDR1 is SGHKS and CDR2 is YYEKEE (reference sequence). This CDR3 reads CASSLSRGSSYEQYF. CDR3 sequence (DNA): TGTGCCAGCAGCTTGAGTAGGGGGAGCTCCTACGAGCAGTACTTC.

This clonotype was found many times. The gene calls are TRBV7-9 and TRBJ2-5, with no clear D. This CDR3 is 12 amino acids long. The V gene's germline CDR1 is SEHNR and CDR2 FQNEAQ (reference sequence). The ends were cut back, 5 bases at V and 4 bases at J, with 8 bases in the middle. CDR3 sequence: CASSLKGETQYF. Here the CDR3 DNA reads TGTGCCAGCAGCCTGAAGGGAGAGACCCAGTACTTC.

This sequence joins TRBV4-1 and TRBJ1-3; no clear D gene. Trimming removed 0 bases at V and 0 bases at J, with 6 bases between. The CDR3 spans 15 residues. In germline, CDR1 is MGHRA, CDR2 YSYEKL. The CDR3 here is CASSQDVSSGNTIYF. The CDR3 DNA is TGCGCCAGCAGCCAAGATGTCAGCTCTGGAAACACCATATATTTT.

The sample holds many counts of this clonotype. V and J are TRBV20-1 and TRBJ1-1; a weak D match, TRBD1 (6 bases). Germline V gene data show CDR1 as DFQATT and CDR2 as SNEGSKA (reference sequence). V was trimmed by 0 bases and J by 3 bases, leaving 8 bases between them. CDR3 length: 13 residues. The CDR3 DNA is TGCAGTGCTAGAGAAGGGGGGGACACTGAAGCTTTCTTT. Protein product: CSAREGGDTEAFF.

This clonotype was seen a handful of times. V gene TRBV10-3 combines with J gene TRBJ1-1; 10 bases fit TRBD1. From germline, CDR1 is ENHRY and CDR2 SYGVKD. J lost 3 bases, V lost 6 bases, and 4 bases had no gene match. CDR3 length: 14 residues. Here the CDR3 reads CAISSGTGDTEAFF. CDR3 DNA sequence: TGTGCCATCAGCTCCGGGACAGGGGACACTGAAGCTTTCTTT.

The chain uses TRBV4-1 and TRBJ2-2; D assignment may be TRBD1 or TRBD2 (7 bases each). From germline, CDR1 is MGHRA and CDR2 YSYEKL. CDR3 size: 16 residues. Trimming cost V 4 bases and J 4 bases, with 16 bases left between them. The CDR3 loop reads CASSPSGGGITGELFF. CDR3 coding DNA: TGCGCCAGCAGCCCGTCAGGGGGGGGGATCACCGGGGAGCTGTTTTTT.

This clonotype turned up a few times. V gene TRBV25-1 combines with J gene TRBJ2-2, with TRBD2 identical over 10 bases. This CDR3 has 16 residues. CDR1 and CDR2 (germline): MGHDK, SYGVNS. Trimming removed 1 base from V and 7 bases from J; junction bases left unmatched: 6. CDR3 sequence reads: CASSESGTSVVGELFF. DNA for the CDR3: TGTGCCAGCAGTGAATCCGGGACTAGCGTCGTCGGGGAGCTGTTTTTT.